Described below is a single T cell receptor (beta chain) sequence and its context. This clonotype has ten or more counts. Its antigen is currently not known. No per-base quality is available; no much larger clone lies one base away. The instrument was an Illumina HiSeq 1500. Starting from the raw public reads, TCRdb applied fastp trimming at Q25, assembled clones with MiXCR and retained in-frame beta chains. Every distinct CDR3 protein forms one entry, paired with its most common genes and DNA. The sample has approximately 770,000 distinct CDR3 sequences on record, under 35% of them singletons. The ten largest clones add up to roughly 13% of the sample. Including cysteine and phenylalanine, the CDR3 has 13 amino acids. Of all the DNA, just the CDR3 is kept, 39 bases in frame from base 1. CDR1 and CDR2 (SEHNR, FQNEAQ) derive from the germline V gene (reference sequence). V is cut by 1 base and J by 1 base, and the space between the germline ends is 4 bases.

These data belong to a study of T cell repertoires in cytomegalovirus infection (dated by TCRdb to about 2019). In the study overall: Peptide stimulations targeted recently identified HLA-C-restricted CMV epitopes, whose presentation resists viral immunomodulation, together with well-studied HLA-B-restricted epitopes. Donor HLA type was relevant to the analysis, because carriage of CMV infection together with the matching HLA type was indicated by public TCR beta signatures.

Reading the label with the study, this specimen's treatment or condition is: in vitro stimulation with specific CMV peptide epitopes to enrich CMV-specific T cells. Broad study findings and their caveats: The ex vivo response was dominated by HLA-C-restricted CMV-specific TCR beta clonotypes, and the single most frequent clonotype in two of eight donors was supplied by these HLA-C-restricted clonotypes. In both this cohort and an independent roughly 330-donor cohort, the cumulative frequency of public TCR beta family members distinguished carriers of CMV infection plus the relevant HLA type.

Sample: cultured CD8+ T cells from PBMCs, taken from culture after CMV antigen stimulation. The sequence was obtained from a human donor in good health (CMV status not recorded). Some clones in this sample may be carry-over from other donors' samples. Recombination joined TRBV7-9 with TRBJ2-5; the D segment cannot be called with confidence. CDR3 sequence: CASSLGGQETQYF. The base sequence is TGTGCCAGCAGCTTAGGCGGCCAAGAGACCCAGTACTTC.